Shown below are 19 T cell receptor beta chains from a single sample sequenced in a study of OX40 agonist ivuxolimab in advanced cancers. Clones were read by immunoSEQ multiplex PCR, and TCRdb kept only the in-frame ones, dropping some. The sample records 53,000 or so clones, roughly 80% being singletons. Here the sequenced sample was CD4+ or CD8+ T cells sorted from blood, taken in a trial of the OX40 agonist ivuxolimab. The receptors come from an adult with an advanced solid tumor such as melanoma, head and neck, liver or kidney cancer.

This clone turned up a few times. V and J are TRBV29-1 and TRBJ1-1; D unclear. Germline CDR1 SQVTM, CDR2 ANQGSEA. The CDR3 consists of 13 residues. V dropped 1 base and J dropped 5 bases, with 11 bases sitting between them. The chain's CDR3 is CSVEVGGHTEAFF. The DNA for the CDR3 is TGCAGCGTTGAAGTGGGAGGGCATACTGAAGCTTTCTTT.

This chain links TRBV30 with TRBJ2-2; possible D gene TRBD2, 7 bases. The CDR3 length is 15 residues. V lost 1 base, J lost 4 bases, and 13 bases lay in between. In germline, CDR1 is GTSNPN, CDR2 SVGIG (reference sequence). The CDR3 DNA is TGTGCCTGGAGTGGGGGGGGGCACGTCACCGGGGAGCTGTTTTTT. This sequence encodes CAWSGGGHVTGELFF.

The V call is TRBV7-2, the J call TRBJ2-7; TRBD1 or TRBD2 may be the D gene (6 bases each). This CDR3 has 15 residues. Germline V lookup: CDR1 SGHTA, CDR2 FQGNSA. V was clipped by 2 bases and J by 3 bases, with 14 bases between them. The CDR3, as DNA: TGTGCCAGCAGCTTAATTGGGGGGACAAACTACGAGCAGTACTTC. It codes for CASSLIGGTNYEQYF. Full variable domain (rest looked up from reference TRBV7-2 and TRBJ2-7): GAGVSQSPSNKVTEKGKDVELRCDPISGHTALYWYRQSLGQGLEFLIYFQGNSAPDKSGLPSDRFSAERTGGSVSTLTIQRTQQEDSAVYLCASSLIGGTNYEQYFGPGTRLTVT.

V is TRBV7-2 and J is TRBJ2-1; the D call may be TRBD1 or TRBD2 (5 bases each). Germline V gene lookup returns CDR1 SGHTA and CDR2 FQGNSA. CDR3 length: 14 amino acids. V was clipped by 4 bases and J by 7 bases, with 14 bases between them. The CDR3 here is CASSSTGTHNEQFF. The CDR3, as DNA: TGTGCCAGCAGCTCAACCGGGACGCATAATGAGCAGTTCTTC.

This clone occurred a few times. The junction shows a germline mismatch at one end, possibly a read error. This chain joins TRBV18 and TRBJ2-7, with a weak D call TRBD2 (5 bases). Per the germline V gene, CDR1 is KGHSH and CDR2 is LQKENI. The CDR3 spans 15 residues. CDR3 protein: CASSQDPAGSDEQYF. The CDR3 coding sequence is TGTGCCAGCTCGCAGGATCCGGCGGGCTCCGACGAGCAGTACTTC.

This clone showed up just once. The genes are TRBV9 and TRBJ2-5; TRBD2 is a possible D gene (6 bases). Germline V gives CDR1 SGDLS, CDR2 YYNGEE. This CDR3 has 14 residues. The V gene lost 2 bases and the J gene lost 5 bases, with 13 bases spanning the gap. The chain's CDR3 is CASSVHGGMETQYF. The CDR3 DNA sequence: TGTGCCAGCAGCGTCCATGGGGGGATGGAGACCCAGTACTTC.

The V call is TRBV7-9, the J call TRBJ2-1, with D possibly matching TRBD2 (5 bases). This CDR3 region has 15 residues. The V and J ends lost 1 base and 4 bases respectively, with 11 bases between them. Per the germline V gene, CDR1 is SEHNR and CDR2 is FQNEAQ (reference sequence). DNA for the CDR3: TGTGCCAGCAGCTTAGGCCCAGCGGAATACAATGAGCAGTTCTTC. It is translated as CASSLGPAEYNEQFF.

The CDR3 nucleotides are TGTGCCAGCAGTGAATACGGGAACGCGGGGGTCTTCGAGCAGTACTTC. Translation: CASSEYGNAGVFEQYF. The rearrangement joins TRBV6-1 to TRBJ2-7; 7 nucleotides line up with TRBD2. The CDR3 contains 16 residues. CDR1 and CDR2 from the germline V gene are MNHNS and SASEGT. The trim removed 2 bases at V and 6 bases at J, leaving 13 bases unmatched.

This clone was counted between two and nine times. The gene calls are TRBV6-1 and TRBJ1-5, with D hard to call. V lost 2 bases, J lost 5 bases, and 10 bases lay in between. Per the germline V gene, CDR1 is MNHNS and CDR2 is SASEGT. This CDR3 has 14 residues. DNA for the CDR3: TGTGCCAGCAGTGAATACCGGATTGATCAGCCCCAGCATTTT. Translation gives CASSEYRIDQPQHF.

The chain carries TRBV4-1 and TRBJ2-1; TRBD2 matches 11 bases. The CDR3 extends over 18 amino acids. Germline CDR1 reads MGHRA; CDR2 reads YSYEKL. V dropped 0 bases and J dropped 2; count of bases not matched to a gene: 6. The CDR3 nucleotides read TGCGCCAGCAGCCAAGATATGACTAGCGGGAACCCCTACAATGAGCAGTTCTTC. Its protein is CASSQDMTSGNPYNEQFF.

This chain connects TRBV9 to TRBJ1-2; TRBD1 is a possible D gene (5 bases). The CDR3 totals 12 residues. In germline, CDR1 is SGDLS, CDR2 YYNGEE. V was clipped by 0 bases and J by 14 bases, with 14 bases between them. The CDR3 DNA reads as TGTGCCAGCAGCGTAGAGTTTTCGGGACCGACCTTC. It translates to CASSVEFSGPTF.

The chain links TRBV27 to TRBJ1-2; D perhaps matches TRBD1 (5 bases). Germline lookup yields CDR1 MNHEY and CDR2 SMNVEV (reference sequence). V was trimmed by 0 bases and J by 4 bases, leaving 9 bases between them. The CDR3 loop spans 14 amino acids. The CDR3 reads CASSLSLGVYGYTF. The CDR3 bases are TGTGCCAGCAGTTTATCTTTAGGGGTCTATGGCTACACCTTC.

J is TRBJ1-1 and V is TRBV5-5; the match to TRBD1 covers 9 bases. The CDR3 sequence is 20 residues long. With V trimmed by 3 bases and J by 4 bases, 22 bases remained unmatched. Germline V CDR1 and CDR2: SGHKS, YYEKEE (reference sequence). In nucleotides, the CDR3 is TGTGCCAGCAGCTCCATATTCCGGGACAGGGTTCGGGGGGTAGGCACTGAAGCTTTCTTT. Amino acids: CASSSIFRDRVRGVGTEAFF.

The chain couples TRBV6-1 to TRBJ2-2; TRBD2 is a possible D gene (5 bases). The CDR3 length is 14 residues. V was shortened by 4 bases and J by 0 bases, with 6 bases between the two germline ends. From germline, CDR1 is MNHNS and CDR2 SASEGT. The CDR3: CASSVLANTGELFF. The CDR3 DNA reads as TGTGCCAGCAGTGTACTAGCGAACACCGGGGAGCTGTTTTTT.

This clone was detected once. J is TRBJ2-3 and V is TRBV29-1; no clear D. The CDR3 loop spans 11 amino acids. V was shortened by 4 bases and J by 4 bases, with 6 bases between the two germline ends. Germline-derived CDR1 and CDR2 are SQVTM and ANQGSEA. The CDR3 coding sequence is TGCAGCGTTGGGAGCGCAGATACGCAGTATTTT. Amino acid sequence: CSVGSADTQYF.

The V and J genes are TRBV5-6 and TRBJ2-5, with D hard to call. The germline V and J ends were trimmed by 2 bases and 1 base, with 3 bases remaining between them. Germline V gives CDR1 SGHDT, CDR2 YYEEEE. This CDR3 region has 12 residues. CDR3 region: CASSFGQETQYF. The CDR3 DNA sequence: TGTGCCAGCAGCTTCGGCCAAGAGACCCAGTACTTC.

This chain links TRBV7-8 with TRBJ2-2; D gene unclear. Looked up from germline, CDR1 is SGHVS and CDR2 is FQNEAQ. Deletions cut 0 bases from V and 5 bases from J, with 10 bases between. This CDR3 region has 15 residues. This CDR3 reads CASSLAVGVTGELFF. The CDR3, as DNA: TGTGCCAGCAGCTTAGCGGTTGGGGTAACCGGGGAGCTGTTTTTT.

This chain joins TRBV28 and TRBJ2-3; D is unclear. Trimming took 6 bases from V and 4 from J, leaving 17 bases between them. The germline V gene encodes CDR1 MDHEN and CDR2 SYDVKM. The CDR3 is made up of 15 amino acids. CDR3: CASRSQLAGADTQYF. The CDR3, as DNA: TGTGCCAGCAGGAGCCAGTTGGCTGGAGCAGATACGCAGTATTTT.

This chain uses TRBV14 with TRBJ2-7; TRBD2 matches 10 bases. V shed 3 bases, J shed 0 bases, and the junction held 14 bases outside the gene matches. CDR1 SGHDN and CDR2 FVKESK come from the germline V gene. This CDR3 spans 19 amino acids. CDR3 region: CASSQMRGLAGAVSYEQYF. The CDR3 DNA follows: TGTGCCAGCAGCCAGATGAGGGGGCTAGCGGGAGCCGTCTCCTACGAGCAGTACTTC.